This TCR beta chain was sequenced for a study of cytomegalovirus exposure and HLA in healthy donors. Study-level information: In an early release, HLA-typed donors contributed tens of millions of unique TCR sequences. Points from the study as a whole: Excluded: some indistinguishable V segments such as TRBV6-2 and TRBV6-3. Across donors, most TCRs were seen rarely, yet some public ones were widespread. Previously analyzed data showed that most TCR beta V segments were productive at a frequency of about 87% or about 30%.

After removal of 1 base from V and 2 bases from J, the junction contained 3 bases not matched to a gene. Looked up from germline, CDR1 is KGHSH and CDR2 is LQKENI. The CDR3 runs to 16 residues. Notes on this clone: Its antigen remains unknown.

The PCR employed 60 Vbeta primers together with 13 Jbeta primers. Generated by immunoSEQ multiplex PCR, the TCRdb table keeps only in-frame clones and is missing some. Of about 150,000 clones in the sample, less than 85% were seen once. The chain carries TRBV18 and TRBJ2-7; 12 nucleotides agree with TRBD2. The origin of this receptor is a woman aged 55 to 70 in good health and CMV-seropositive. The sequencing sample was made of PBMCs. The CDR3 loop reads CASSPLLAGGPYEQYF. Here the CDR3 DNA reads TGTGCCAGCTCACCACTACTAGCGGGAGGCCCCTACGAGCAGTACTTC.